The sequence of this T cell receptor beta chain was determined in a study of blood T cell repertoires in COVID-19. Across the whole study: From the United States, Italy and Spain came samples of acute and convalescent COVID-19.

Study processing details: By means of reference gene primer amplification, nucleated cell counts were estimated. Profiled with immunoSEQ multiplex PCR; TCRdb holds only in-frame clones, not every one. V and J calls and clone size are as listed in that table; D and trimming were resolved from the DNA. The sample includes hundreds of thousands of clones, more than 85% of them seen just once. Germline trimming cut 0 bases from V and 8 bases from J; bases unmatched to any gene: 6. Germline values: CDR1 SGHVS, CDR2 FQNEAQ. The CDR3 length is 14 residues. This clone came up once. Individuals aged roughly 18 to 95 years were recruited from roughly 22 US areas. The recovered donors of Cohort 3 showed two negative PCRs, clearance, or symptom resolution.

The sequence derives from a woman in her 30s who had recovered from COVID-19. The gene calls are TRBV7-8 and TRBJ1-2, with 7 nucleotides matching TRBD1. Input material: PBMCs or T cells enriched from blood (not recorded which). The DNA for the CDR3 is TGTGCCAGCAGCTTAGCGCACGCAGGGGGAGGCTACACCTTC. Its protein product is CASSLAHAGGGYTF.